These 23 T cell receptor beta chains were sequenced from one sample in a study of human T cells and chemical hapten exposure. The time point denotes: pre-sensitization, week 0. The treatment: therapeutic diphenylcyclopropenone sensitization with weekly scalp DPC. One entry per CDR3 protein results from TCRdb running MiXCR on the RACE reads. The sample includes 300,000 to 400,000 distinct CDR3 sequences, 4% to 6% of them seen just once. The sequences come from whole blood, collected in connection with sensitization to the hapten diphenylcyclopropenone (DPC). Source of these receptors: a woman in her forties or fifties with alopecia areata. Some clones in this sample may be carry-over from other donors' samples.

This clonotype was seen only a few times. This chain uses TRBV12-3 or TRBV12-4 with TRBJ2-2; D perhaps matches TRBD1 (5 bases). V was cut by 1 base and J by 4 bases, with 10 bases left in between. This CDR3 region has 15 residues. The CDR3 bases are TGTGCCAGCAGTTTAGGGGGAAGGGGCACCGGGGAGCTGTTTTTT. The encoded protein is CASSLGGRGTGELFF.

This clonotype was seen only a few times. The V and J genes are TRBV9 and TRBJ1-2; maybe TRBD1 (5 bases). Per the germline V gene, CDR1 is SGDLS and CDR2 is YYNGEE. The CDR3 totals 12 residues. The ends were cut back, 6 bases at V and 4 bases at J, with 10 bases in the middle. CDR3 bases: TGTGCCAGCACCACCGACAGCTATGGCTACACCTTC. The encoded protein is CASTTDSYGYTF.

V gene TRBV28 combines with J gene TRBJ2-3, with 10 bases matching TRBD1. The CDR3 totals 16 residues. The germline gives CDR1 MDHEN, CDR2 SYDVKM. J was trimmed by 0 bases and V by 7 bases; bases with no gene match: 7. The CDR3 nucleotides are TGTGCCAGCACTACTCGGACAGGGGGAAGCACAGATACGCAGTATTTT. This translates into CASTTRTGGSTDTQYF.

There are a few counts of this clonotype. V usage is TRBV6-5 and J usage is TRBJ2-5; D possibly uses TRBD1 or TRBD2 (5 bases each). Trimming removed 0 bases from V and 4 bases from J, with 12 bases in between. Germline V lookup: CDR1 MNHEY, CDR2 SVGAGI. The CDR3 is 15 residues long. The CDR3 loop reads CASSYSMGVGETQYF. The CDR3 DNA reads TGTGCCAGCAGTTACTCGATGGGGGTCGGAGAGACCCAGTACTTC.

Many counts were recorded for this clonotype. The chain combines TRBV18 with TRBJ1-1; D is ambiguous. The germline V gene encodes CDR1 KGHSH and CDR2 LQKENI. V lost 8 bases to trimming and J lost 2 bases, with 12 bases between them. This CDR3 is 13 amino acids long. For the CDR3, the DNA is TGTGCCAGCCTTGACCAACGTAACACTGAAGCTTTCTTT. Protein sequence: CASLDQRNTEAFF.

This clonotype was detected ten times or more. CDR3 sequence: CASSEGHDQPQHF. CDR3 nucleotide sequence: TGCGCCAGCAGCGAGGGTCACGATCAGCCCCAGCATTTT. The chain carries TRBV5-1 and TRBJ1-5; D is unresolved. This CDR3 is built from 13 residues. Germline loops: CDR1 SGHRS, CDR2 YFSETQ. V dropped 4 bases and J dropped 5 bases, with 10 bases sitting between them.

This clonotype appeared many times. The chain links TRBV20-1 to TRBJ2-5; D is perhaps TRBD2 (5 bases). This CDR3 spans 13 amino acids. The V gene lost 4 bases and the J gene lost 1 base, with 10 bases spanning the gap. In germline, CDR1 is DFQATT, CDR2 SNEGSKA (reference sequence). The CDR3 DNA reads TGCAGTGCTATTCTAGAGGGCCAAGAGACCCAGTACTTC. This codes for CSAILEGQETQYF.

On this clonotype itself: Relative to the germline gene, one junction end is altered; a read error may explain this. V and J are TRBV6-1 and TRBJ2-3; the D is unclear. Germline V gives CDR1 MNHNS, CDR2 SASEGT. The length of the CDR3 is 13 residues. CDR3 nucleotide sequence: TGTGCCAGCAGAGAAGACCTCCCCGATACGCAGTATTTT. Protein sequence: CASREDLPDTQYF.

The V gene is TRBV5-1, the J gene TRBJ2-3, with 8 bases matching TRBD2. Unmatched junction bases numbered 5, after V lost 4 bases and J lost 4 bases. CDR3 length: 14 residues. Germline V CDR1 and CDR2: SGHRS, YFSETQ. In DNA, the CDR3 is TGCGCCAGCAGCAGGGGACTAGTAGCAGATACGCAGTATTTT. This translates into CASSRGLVADTQYF.

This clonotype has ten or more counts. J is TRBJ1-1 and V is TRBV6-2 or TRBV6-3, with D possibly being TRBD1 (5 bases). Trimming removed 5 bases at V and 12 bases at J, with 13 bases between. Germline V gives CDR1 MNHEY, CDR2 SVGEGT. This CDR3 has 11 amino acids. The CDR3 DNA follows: TGTGCCAGCAGTAGCGGGACGGCGCCTTTCTTT. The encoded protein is CASSSGTAPFF.

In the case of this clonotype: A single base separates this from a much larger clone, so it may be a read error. The CDR3 sequence is CASSLVAGVVTDTQYF. CDR3 in DNA: TGTGCCAGCAGTCTCGTAGCGGGAGTAGTCACAGATACGCAGTATTTT. The chain has TRBV28 and TRBJ2-3; 9 nucleotides line up with TRBD2. This CDR3 is 16 amino acids long. V lost 5 bases, J lost 2 bases, and 8 bases stayed unmatched. Germline V gene sequence: CDR1 MDHEN, CDR2 SYDVKM. The whole variable domain, filled in from reference TRBV28 and TRBJ2-3, reads DVKVTQSSRYLVKRTGEKVFLECVQDMDHENMFWYRQDPGLGLRLIYFSYDVKMKEKGDIPEGYSVSREKKERFSLILESASTNQTSMYLCASSLVAGVVTDTQYFGPGTRLTVL.

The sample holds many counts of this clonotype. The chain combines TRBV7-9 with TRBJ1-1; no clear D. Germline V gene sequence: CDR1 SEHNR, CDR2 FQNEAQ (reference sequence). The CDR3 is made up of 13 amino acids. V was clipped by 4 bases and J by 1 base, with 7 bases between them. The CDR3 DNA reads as TGTGCCAGCAGCTCTCTGGAGAACACTGAAGCTTTCTTT. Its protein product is CASSSLENTEAFF.

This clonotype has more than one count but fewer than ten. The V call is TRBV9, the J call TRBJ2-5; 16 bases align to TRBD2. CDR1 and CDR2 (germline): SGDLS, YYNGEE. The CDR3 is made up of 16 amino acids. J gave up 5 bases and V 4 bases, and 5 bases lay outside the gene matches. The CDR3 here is CASSPEGLAGGETQYF. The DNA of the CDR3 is TGTGCCAGCAGCCCAGAGGGACTAGCGGGAGGGGAGACCCAGTACTTC.

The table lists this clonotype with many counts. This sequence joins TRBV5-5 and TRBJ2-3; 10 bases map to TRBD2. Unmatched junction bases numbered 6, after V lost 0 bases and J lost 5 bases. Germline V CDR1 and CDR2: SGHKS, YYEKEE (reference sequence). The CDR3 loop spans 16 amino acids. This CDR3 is CASSLASSGRVDTQYF. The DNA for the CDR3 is TGTGCCAGCAGCTTGGCCTCTAGCGGGAGAGTAGATACGCAGTATTTT.

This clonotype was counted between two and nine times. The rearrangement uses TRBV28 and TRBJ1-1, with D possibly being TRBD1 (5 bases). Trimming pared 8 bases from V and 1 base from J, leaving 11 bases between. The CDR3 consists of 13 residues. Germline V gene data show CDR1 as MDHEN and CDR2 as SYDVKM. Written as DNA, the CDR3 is TGTGCCAGCGGGACCCCCTGGAACACTGAAGCTTTCTTT. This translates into CASGTPWNTEAFF. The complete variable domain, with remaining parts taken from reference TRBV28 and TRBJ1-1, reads DVKVTQSSRYLVKRTGEKVFLECVQDMDHENMFWYRQDPGLGLRLIYFSYDVKMKEKGDIPEGYSVSREKKERFSLILESASTNQTSMYLCASGTPWNTEAFFGQGTRLTVV.

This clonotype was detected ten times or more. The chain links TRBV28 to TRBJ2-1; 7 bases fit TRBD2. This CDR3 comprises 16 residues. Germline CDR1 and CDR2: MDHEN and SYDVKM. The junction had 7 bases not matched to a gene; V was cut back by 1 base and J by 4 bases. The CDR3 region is CASSLFKGEGYNEQFF. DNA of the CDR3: TGTGCCAGCAGTTTATTTAAAGGGGAGGGTTACAATGAGCAGTTCTTC.

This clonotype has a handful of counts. The CDR3 reads CASSLALQEKLFF. The CDR3 region has the DNA TGTGCCAGCAGCTTAGCGCTCCAGGAAAAACTGTTTTTT. The chain carries TRBV7-2 and TRBJ1-4; D unclear. The germline gives CDR1 SGHTA, CDR2 FQGNSA. Deletions cut 0 bases from V and 8 bases from J, with 7 bases between. This CDR3 comprises 13 residues.

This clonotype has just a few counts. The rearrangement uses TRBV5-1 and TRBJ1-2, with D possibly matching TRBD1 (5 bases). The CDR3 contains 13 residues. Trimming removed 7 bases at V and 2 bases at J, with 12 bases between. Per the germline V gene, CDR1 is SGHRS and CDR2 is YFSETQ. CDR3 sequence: CASGEGLNYGYTF. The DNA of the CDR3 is TGCGCCAGCGGGGAGGGACTCAACTATGGCTACACCTTC.

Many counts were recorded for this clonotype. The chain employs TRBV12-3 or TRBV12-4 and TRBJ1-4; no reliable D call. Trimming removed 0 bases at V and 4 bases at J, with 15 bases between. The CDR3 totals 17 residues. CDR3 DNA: TGTGCCAGCAGTTTAGCGCTGAAAACGGACTTTAATGAAAAACTGTTTTTT. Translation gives CASSLALKTDFNEKLFF.

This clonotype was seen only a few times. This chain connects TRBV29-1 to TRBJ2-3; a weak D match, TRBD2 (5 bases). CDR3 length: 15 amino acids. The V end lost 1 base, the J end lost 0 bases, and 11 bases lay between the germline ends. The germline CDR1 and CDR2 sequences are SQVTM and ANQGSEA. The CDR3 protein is CSVEGPGRSTDTQYF. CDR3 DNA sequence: TGCAGCGTTGAAGGGCCGGGAAGGAGCACAGATACGCAGTATTTT.

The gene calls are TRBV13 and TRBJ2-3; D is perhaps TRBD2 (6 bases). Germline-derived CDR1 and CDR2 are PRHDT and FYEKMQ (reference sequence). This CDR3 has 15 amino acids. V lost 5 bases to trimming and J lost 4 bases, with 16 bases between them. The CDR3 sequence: CASSNSGRAADTQYF. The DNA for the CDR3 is TGTGCCAGCAGCAACAGCGGGCGGGCAGCAGATACGCAGTATTTT.

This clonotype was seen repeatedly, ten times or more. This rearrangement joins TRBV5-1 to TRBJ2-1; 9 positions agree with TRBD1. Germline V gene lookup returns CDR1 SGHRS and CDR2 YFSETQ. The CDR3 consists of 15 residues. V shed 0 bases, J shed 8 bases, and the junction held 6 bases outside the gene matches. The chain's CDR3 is CASSLELQGADEQFF. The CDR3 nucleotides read TGCGCCAGCAGCTTGGAATTACAGGGGGCTGATGAGCAGTTCTTC.

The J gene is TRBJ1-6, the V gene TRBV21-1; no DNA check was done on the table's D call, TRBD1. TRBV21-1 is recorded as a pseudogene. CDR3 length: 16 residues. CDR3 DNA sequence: TGTGCCAGCAGCACCTGCCTTGGCAGGGTAAATTCACCCCTCCACTTT. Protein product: CASSTCLGRVNSPLHF.